This T cell receptor (beta chain) comes out of a study of lymphopenia after photon versus proton radiotherapy. Findings and caveats of the study: After the lymphocyte nadir, photon-treated repertoires showed oligoclonal expansion, especially of CD8+ Temra cells. Post-nadir TCR diversity decline inversely tracked overall survival among those who died. Better survival with proton therapy was suggested as possible, not demonstrated.

Clones were read by immunoSEQ multiplex PCR, and TCRdb kept only the in-frame ones, dropping some. The repertoire holds about 40,000 clones, with around 83% as singletons. Trimming took 3 bases from V and 5 from J, leaving 16 bases between them. In germline, CDR1 is SGHAT, CDR2 FQNNGV. The CDR3 extends over 15 amino acids. On this clone: Its matching antigen is unknown.

The sequence was collected from a woman in her sixties or seventies with pancreatic cancer. Some clones in this sample may be carry-over from other donors' samples. Sequenced here: peripheral blood, sampled from a patient treated with proton-based radiotherapy. J is TRBJ1-1 and V is TRBV11-2; D may be TRBD1 (6 bases). The CDR3: CASSFGGAGDTEAFF. The DNA of the CDR3 is TGTGCCAGCAGCTTTGGGGGGGCGGGTGATACTGAAGCTTTCTTT.